The 24 T cell receptor beta chains listed next were all sequenced from one sample in a study of response to subunit inactivated influenza vaccine. TCRdb processed the RT-PCR reads anew with MiXCR; each CDR3 protein has one entry. The table records 530,000 or so distinct CDR3 sequences, around 25% of them present only once. The sample consisted of CD4+ T cells sorted from PBMCs, taken 4 to 6 days after vaccination. Source of these receptors: a man in his fifties who received an inactivated influenza vaccine.

V is TRBV6-2 or TRBV6-3 and J is TRBJ2-7; 10 bases line up with TRBD1. Germline CDR1 is MNHEY and CDR2 is SVGEGT. V lost 6 bases to trimming and J lost 4 bases; unmatched junction nucleotides: 6. The CDR3 extends over 14 amino acids. The CDR3 DNA sequence: TGTGCCAGCAGAGCCGGGACAGGGGCTTACGAGCAGTACTTC. Translation: CASRAGTGAYEQYF.

This clonotype was seen only a few times. V usage is TRBV11-1 and J usage is TRBJ2-1; TRBD2 matches 8 bases. Germline values: CDR1 SGHAT, CDR2 FQDESV (reference sequence). CDR3 length equals 19 residues. V shed 5 bases, J shed 0 bases, and the junction held 15 bases outside the gene matches. The CDR3 reads CASSHVGGGHLRSYNEQFF. CDR3 nucleotide sequence: TGTGCCAGCAGCCATGTCGGGGGGGGGCACCTCCGCTCCTACAATGAGCAGTTCTTC.

The rearrangement joins TRBV7-2 to TRBJ1-2, with D possibly TRBD1 on 5 matching bases. CDR1 is SGHTA, CDR2 FQGNSA, per germline. CDR3 size: 15 residues. The V gene lost 1 base and the J gene lost 5 bases, with 14 bases spanning the gap. The CDR3 loop is CASSLVLQGGYGYTF. In nucleotides, the CDR3 is TGTGCCAGCAGCTTAGTTCTTCAGGGAGGGTATGGCTACACCTTC.

Only a few counts were recorded for this clonotype. J is TRBJ2-3 and V is TRBV7-2, with a weak D call TRBD2 (7 bases). Germline CDR1 and CDR2: SGHTA and FQGNSA. CDR3 length equals 16 residues. Deletions cut 1 base from V and 2 bases from J, with 13 bases between. The CDR3 protein is CASSLVAGAYTDTQYF. As DNA, the CDR3 is TGTGCCAGCAGCTTAGTGGCGGGGGCCTACACAGATACGCAGTATTTT.

This clonotype has only a few counts. V and J are TRBV20-1 and TRBJ2-1; TRBD2 matches 9 bases. Germline CDR1 reads DFQATT; CDR2 reads SNEGSKA (reference sequence). The CDR3 spans 13 residues. V gave up 5 bases and J gave up 7 bases; unmatched junction bases: 6. The CDR3 sequence is CSAVLAGPNEQFF. The CDR3 DNA reads TGCAGTGCTGTTCTAGCGGGACCGAATGAGCAGTTCTTC.

This sequence joins TRBV20-1 and TRBJ1-1, with 10 bases that match TRBD1. Germline-derived CDR1 and CDR2 are DFQATT and SNEGSKA (reference sequence). The V and J ends lost 1 base and 4 bases, in that order; junction bases with no gene match: 3. The CDR3 has 14 residues. The CDR3 DNA follows: TGCAGTGCTAGAGGACAGGGGGCCGGCACTGAAGCTTTCTTT. Its translation is CSARGQGAGTEAFF.

This clonotype was seen many times. This chain uses TRBV4-3 with TRBJ2-2; a possible D gene is TRBD1 (6 bases). CDR1 and CDR2 from the germline V gene are LGHNA and YSLEER. The CDR3 consists of 17 residues. Trimming took 3 bases from V and 3 from J, leaving 17 bases between them. CDR3 bases: TGCGCCAGCAGCCAGCTCTTAACAGGGCGGGACACCGGGGAGCTGTTTTTT. Translation: CASSQLLTGRDTGELFF.

The chain joins TRBV5-4 to TRBJ2-3, with D uncertain. Trimming cost V 7 bases and J 6 bases, with 9 bases left between them. Germline CDR1 reads SGHNT; CDR2 reads YYREEE (reference sequence). The CDR3 length is 11 residues. CDR3 in amino acids: CASYHADTQYF. Written as DNA, the CDR3 is TGTGCCAGCTACCACGCTGATACGCAGTATTTT.

This clonotype was detected many times. The chain is built from TRBV7-6 and TRBJ1-2; 7 positions agree with TRBD1. This CDR3 comprises 14 residues. The germline CDR1 and CDR2 sequences are SGHVS and FNYEAQ. The V and J ends lost 1 base and 4 bases, in that order; junction bases with no gene match: 3. Here the CDR3 DNA reads TGTGCCAGCAGCTTAGACAGGGGAAGCTATGGCTACACCTTC. The encoded protein is CASSLDRGSYGYTF.

This clonotype was recorded many times. This rearrangement joins TRBV5-1 to TRBJ1-6, with D perhaps TRBD1 (6 bases). Germline CDR1 and CDR2: SGHRS and YFSETQ. V lost 1 base and J 7 bases, leaving 15 bases between the germline ends. This CDR3 has 16 amino acids. The CDR3 is CASSLSFGQINSPLHF. In nucleotides, the CDR3 is TGCGCCAGCAGCTTGTCCTTCGGACAGATAAATTCACCCCTCCACTTT. Full variable domain (remainder filled in from reference TRBV5-1 and TRBJ1-6): KAGVTQTPRYLIKTRGQQVTLSCSPISGHRSVSWYQQTPGQGLQFLFEYFSETQRNKGNFPGRFSGRQFSNSRSEMNVSTLELGDSALYLCASSLSFGQINSPLHFGNGTRLTVT.

There are many counts of this clonotype. V is TRBV15 and J is TRBJ1-5; possible D gene TRBD1, 5 bases. CDR1 and CDR2 (germline): LNHNV, YYDKDF (reference sequence). This CDR3 has 15 amino acids. The V end lost 8 bases, the J end lost 0 bases, and 14 bases lay between the germline ends. The CDR3, as DNA: TGTGCCACCGGGTCCCAGGGTTATAGCAATCAGCCCCAGCATTTT. Protein sequence: CATGSQGYSNQPQHF. The whole variable domain, filled in from reference TRBV15 and TRBJ1-5, reads DAMVIQNPRYQVTQFGKPVTLSCSQTLNHNVMYWYQQKSSQAPKLLFHYYDKDFNNEADTPDNFQSRRPNTSFCFLDIRSPGLGDTAMYLCATGSQGYSNQPQHFGDGTRLSIL.

The rearrangement links TRBV7-2 to TRBJ2-5, with D maybe TRBD1 (5 bases). The CDR3 has 16 residues. Between the trimmed V and J ends, which lost 2 bases and 5 bases, there was a span of 18 bases. From germline, CDR1 is SGHTA and CDR2 FQGNSA. CDR3 sequence (DNA): TGTGCCAGCAGCTTAATAGAAGGACATAAAAGGGAGACCCAGTACTTC. It is translated as CASSLIEGHKRETQYF.

CDR3 sequence (DNA): TGTGCCAGCAGCCCAGAAATCCTAGGCGGAGAGACCCAGTACTTC. It specifies CASSPEILGGETQYF. The chain couples TRBV7-2 to TRBJ2-5; D remains ambiguous. The CDR3 is 15 amino acids. V lost 5 bases, J lost 4 bases, and 17 bases lay in between. Germline values: CDR1 SGHTA, CDR2 FQGNSA.

This clonotype was seen just once. The rearrangement links TRBV6-5 to TRBJ2-7; perhaps TRBD1 as D (6 bases). The germline V gene encodes CDR1 MNHEY and CDR2 SVGAGI. The CDR3 is 15 residues long. Trimming shortened V by 1 base and J by 5 bases, and 15 bases separated the two germline ends. CDR3 DNA sequence: TGTGCCAGCAGTTACTTTGGGGGCACGTCCGACGAGCAGTACTTC. Its protein product is CASSYFGGTSDEQYF.

In its sample, this clonotype was seen a few times. This chain links TRBV7-2 with TRBJ2-7; TRBD1 agrees at 11 bases. Germline lookup yields CDR1 SGHTA and CDR2 FQGNSA. The V segment lost 4 bases and the J segment 0 bases; nucleotides outside the gene matches: 2. This CDR3 is 15 amino acids long. The CDR3 region has the DNA TGTGCCAGCAGCTACGGGACAGGGGGCTCCTACGAGCAGTACTTC. Translation: CASSYGTGGSYEQYF.

This clonotype was counted between two and nine times. This sequence joins TRBV7-2 and TRBJ1-2; D call uncertain. The CDR3 has 13 amino acids. Looked up from germline, CDR1 is SGHTA and CDR2 is FQGNSA. Trimming left V 2 bases short and J 8 bases short, with 12 bases between. The CDR3 DNA follows: TGTGCCAGCAGCTTAAGTCCCAGCGAGGGCTACACCTTC. Its protein product is CASSLSPSEGYTF.

CDR3 sequence (DNA): TGTGCCAGCAGTTTACTCGGGAGGGCAAAAGATACGCAGTATTTT. The encoded protein is CASSLLGRAKDTQYF. V and J are TRBV12-3 or TRBV12-4 and TRBJ2-3; the match to TRBD2 covers 8 bases. V lost 2 bases to trimming and J lost 5 bases; unmatched junction nucleotides: 6. This CDR3 has 15 residues.

This clonotype was seen only a few times. The chain is built from TRBV27 and TRBJ1-4; 9 bases agree with TRBD1. Germline V CDR1 and CDR2: MNHEY, SMNVEV (reference sequence). This CDR3 comprises 13 residues. With 6 bases clipped from V and 10 bases from J, the junction kept 6 bases outside the gene matches. CDR3 bases: TGTGCCAGCAGCCCGGGACAGGGAAGAAAACTGTTTTTT. It specifies CASSPGQGRKLFF.

The chain has TRBV20-1 and TRBJ2-2, with 7 bases that match TRBD1. Germline CDR1 and CDR2: DFQATT and SNEGSKA (reference sequence). The CDR3 has 14 residues. V was pared by 0 bases and J by 6 bases, with 4 bases of the junction left unmatched. The CDR3 sequence: CSARDGQGAGELFF. CDR3 bases: TGCAGTGCTAGAGATGGGCAGGGGGCCGGGGAGCTGTTTTTT.

This clonotype was seen a few times. The V call is TRBV5-1, the J call TRBJ1-1; D uncertain. From germline, CDR1 is SGHRS and CDR2 YFSETQ. The CDR3 has 15 residues. Trimming pared 3 bases from V and 0 bases from J, leaving 12 bases between. The chain's CDR3 is CASSSFPGVNTEAFF. The CDR3 region has the DNA TGCGCCAGCAGCTCCTTCCCGGGCGTGAACACTGAAGCTTTCTTT.

J is TRBJ2-2 and V is TRBV7-3; 10 bases fit TRBD1. V lost 8 bases to trimming and J lost 0 bases; unmatched junction nucleotides: 0. CDR1 is SGHTA and CDR2 is FQGTGA in the germline V gene. This CDR3 spans 14 amino acids. The CDR3 loop is CASGTGANTGELFF. CDR3 nucleotide sequence: TGTGCCAGCGGGACAGGGGCGAACACCGGGGAGCTGTTTTTT.

The chain uses TRBV19 and TRBJ2-1; 9 bases match TRBD1. The CDR3 is 16 amino acids. The V gene end was trimmed by 0 bases and the J gene end by 5 bases; junction bases not matched to a gene: 5. Germline values: CDR1 LNHDA, CDR2 SQIVND (reference sequence). Here the CDR3 DNA reads TGTGCCAGTAGTATAGAGCGTGGGACAGGGAACAATGAGCAGTTCTTC. Protein product: CASSIERGTGNNEQFF.

This chain links TRBV10-3 with TRBJ2-5, with D possibly matching TRBD2 (6 bases). Trimming took 4 bases from V and 2 from J, leaving 11 bases between them. Per the germline V gene, CDR1 is ENHRY and CDR2 is SYGVKD. This CDR3 has 14 amino acids. CDR3 residues: CAISGGSGQETQYF. Written as DNA, the CDR3 is TGTGCCATCAGTGGTGGTAGCGGACAAGAGACCCAGTACTTC.

This clonotype was recorded at least ten times. The rearrangement uses TRBV20-1 and TRBJ2-1, with 10 bases lining up with TRBD2. The V gene end was trimmed by 1 base and the J gene end by 2 bases; junction bases not matched to a gene: 2. Germline CDR1 and CDR2: DFQATT and SNEGSKA (reference sequence). The CDR3 runs to 15 residues. CDR3 nucleotide sequence: TGCAGTGCTAGAGTGGGGACTAGCGCCTACAATGAGCAGTTCTTC. Encoded protein: CSARVGTSAYNEQFF.